The rows below give T cell receptor beta chains drawn from one sample of a study of T cells in Graves' hyperthyroidism and ophthalmopathy. MiXCR was run by TCRdb on the multiplex PCR reads, yielding one entry per CDR3 protein. The repertoire holds around 720,000 distinct CDR3 sequences, with roughly a third as singletons. Sequences were obtained from blood. The receptors derive from a woman between 40 and 55 years old with Graves' hyperthyroidism. Each CDR3 is given with its conserved first and last residue. D genes are given only for firm matches. Not every row has a clone size; where given, it reads once, few, many or a size class.

TRBV19	TRBJ2-5	.	many	CASSIPQRQQETQYF	TGTGCCAGTAGTATTCCTCAGAGGCAACAAGAGACCCAGTACTTC
TRBV15	TRBJ2-7	.	.	CATSTRTNMQYF	TGTGCCACCAGCACAAGGACTAACATGCAGTACTTC
TRBV7-2	TRBJ2-3	.	.	CASSYKIAAYISTDTQYF	TGTGCCAGCAGCTACAAGATAGCGGCCTATATAAGCACAGATACGCAGTATTTT
TRBV3-1	TRBJ2-5	.	.	CASTLGGRIQETQYF	TGTGCCAGCACCCTAGGGGGACGTATCCAAGAGACCCAGTACTTC
TRBV14	TRBJ2-3	.	few	CASSQDSRSTQYF	TGTGCCAGCAGCCAAGATTCCAGGTCGACGCAGTATTTT
TRBV7-8	TRBJ2-7	TRBD1	many	CASSSRGPTYEQYF	TGCGCCAGCAGCTCCAGGGGGCCTACCTACGAGCAGTACTTC
TRBV9	TRBJ2-2	TRBD2	.	CASSVSSGKAGELFF	TGTGCCAGCAGCGTCTCTAGCGGGAAGGCCGGGGAGCTGTTTTTT
TRBV15	TRBJ1-1	.	.	CATSSGQMNTEAFF	TGTGCCACCAGCAGTGGACAGATGAACACTGAAGCTTTCTTT
TRBV6-6	TRBJ1-6	.	.	CASRYNNNSPLHF	TGTGCCAGCAGATACAACAATAATTCACCCCTCCACTTT
TRBV2	TRBJ1-1	.	many	CASSVTMDTEAFF	TGTGCCAGCAGCGTCACTATGGACACTGAAGCTTTCTTT
TRBV20-1	TRBJ2-2	TRBD2	.	CSATGLAGAGELFF	TGCAGTGCCACGGGACTAGCGGGAGCCGGGGAGCTGTTTTTT
TRBV6-5	TRBJ1-2	.	.	CASGSGQNYGYTF	TGTGCCAGCGGCTCCGGACAGAATTATGGCTACACCTTC
TRBV6-2/TRBV6-3	TRBJ2-6	TRBD1	.	CASSYGQAVPGANVLTF	TGTGCCAGCAGTTACGGACAGGCGGTTCCTGGGGCCAACGTCCTGACTTTC
TRBV15	TRBJ2-3	TRBD1	few	CATRQGFTDTQYF	TGTGCCACCAGACAGGGGTTCACAGATACGCAGTATTTT
TRBV6-5	TRBJ2-5	.	few	CASSYMGTHQETQYF	TGTGCCAGCAGTTACATGGGGACCCATCAAGAGACCCAGTACTTC
TRBV6-6	TRBJ2-6	.	.	CASSYTLSGANVLTF	TGTGCCAGCAGTTATACTCTGTCTGGGGCCAACGTCCTGACTTTC
TRBV20-1	TRBJ2-2	.	few	CSATELGKNTGELFF	TGCAGTGCTACCGAGCTAGGCAAGAACACCGGGGAGCTGTTTTTT
TRBV7-2	TRBJ2-7	TRBD2	few	CASSRHTIAGQARGGYEQYF	TGTGCCAGCAGCCGGCACACGATAGCGGGACAAGCCAGGGGAGGGTACGAGCAGTACTTC
TRBV10-3	TRBJ2-7	.	many	CAISDGGPSYEQYF	TGTGCCATCAGCGACGGGGGCCCCTCCTACGAGCAGTACTTC
TRBV12-5	TRBJ2-5	.	few	CASGSPGETQYF	TGTGCTAGTGGTTCACCAGGGGAGACCCAGTACTTC
TRBV29-1	TRBJ1-2	TRBD1	.	CSVDGTGGYTF	TGCAGCGTTGACGGGACAGGGGGCTACACCTTC
TRBV10-1	TRBJ2-5	.	many	CASSESTVHPMIQETQYF	TGCGCCAGCAGTGAGTCGACAGTACATCCTATGATCCAAGAGACCCAGTACTTC
TRBV24-1	TRBJ1-1	.	.	CATSGLRGTEAFF	TGTGCCACCAGTGGTTTAAGAGGCACTGAAGCTTTCTTT
TRBV20-1	TRBJ1-2	.	.	CSAVDRHIKIYGYTF	TGCAGTGCGGTAGACAGACACATAAAGATCTATGGCTACACCTTC
TRBV24-1	TRBJ2-3	TRBD2	few	CATAGSSGSISTDTQYF	TGTGCCACCGCCGGATCTAGCGGTTCCATTAGCACAGATACGCAGTATTTT
TRBV19	TRBJ1-1	TRBD1	many	CASSDRGGDTEAFF	TGTGCCAGTAGTGACAGGGGAGGGGACACTGAAGCTTTCTTT
TRBV28	TRBJ1-4	.	few	CASSSNTLFF	TGTGCCAGCAGTTCCAACACACTGTTTTTT
TRBV13	TRBJ2-7	TRBD2	.	CASSQRTGGPHEQYF	TGTGCCAGCAGCCAACGGACGGGAGGGCCCCACGAGCAGTACTTC
TRBV25-1	TRBJ1-2	TRBD1	.	CASRQGRHGYTF	TGTGCCAGCAGACAGGGGAGGCATGGCTACACCTTC
TRBV6-1	TRBJ2-5	TRBD2	.	CASSPPRGAEETQYF	TGTGCCAGCTCACCACCGCGGGGGGCCGAAGAGACCCAGTACTTC
TRBV28	TRBJ2-7	.	.	CASSPPPSASSYEQYF	TGTGCCAGCAGTCCCCCCCCAAGCGCAAGCTCCTACGAGCAGTACTTC
TRBV5-5	TRBJ2-6	.	.	CASTPFELSSGANVLTF	TGTGCCAGCACCCCTTTTGAGCTGAGCTCTGGGGCCAACGTCCTGACTTTC
TRBV7-3	TRBJ2-7	TRBD1	few	CASSPGTVLAYEQYF	TGTGCCAGCAGTCCCGGGACAGTTTTGGCCTACGAGCAGTACTTC
TRBV29-1	TRBJ1-2	.	.	CSLEGHYGYTF	TGCAGCTTGGAGGGTCACTATGGCTACACCTTC